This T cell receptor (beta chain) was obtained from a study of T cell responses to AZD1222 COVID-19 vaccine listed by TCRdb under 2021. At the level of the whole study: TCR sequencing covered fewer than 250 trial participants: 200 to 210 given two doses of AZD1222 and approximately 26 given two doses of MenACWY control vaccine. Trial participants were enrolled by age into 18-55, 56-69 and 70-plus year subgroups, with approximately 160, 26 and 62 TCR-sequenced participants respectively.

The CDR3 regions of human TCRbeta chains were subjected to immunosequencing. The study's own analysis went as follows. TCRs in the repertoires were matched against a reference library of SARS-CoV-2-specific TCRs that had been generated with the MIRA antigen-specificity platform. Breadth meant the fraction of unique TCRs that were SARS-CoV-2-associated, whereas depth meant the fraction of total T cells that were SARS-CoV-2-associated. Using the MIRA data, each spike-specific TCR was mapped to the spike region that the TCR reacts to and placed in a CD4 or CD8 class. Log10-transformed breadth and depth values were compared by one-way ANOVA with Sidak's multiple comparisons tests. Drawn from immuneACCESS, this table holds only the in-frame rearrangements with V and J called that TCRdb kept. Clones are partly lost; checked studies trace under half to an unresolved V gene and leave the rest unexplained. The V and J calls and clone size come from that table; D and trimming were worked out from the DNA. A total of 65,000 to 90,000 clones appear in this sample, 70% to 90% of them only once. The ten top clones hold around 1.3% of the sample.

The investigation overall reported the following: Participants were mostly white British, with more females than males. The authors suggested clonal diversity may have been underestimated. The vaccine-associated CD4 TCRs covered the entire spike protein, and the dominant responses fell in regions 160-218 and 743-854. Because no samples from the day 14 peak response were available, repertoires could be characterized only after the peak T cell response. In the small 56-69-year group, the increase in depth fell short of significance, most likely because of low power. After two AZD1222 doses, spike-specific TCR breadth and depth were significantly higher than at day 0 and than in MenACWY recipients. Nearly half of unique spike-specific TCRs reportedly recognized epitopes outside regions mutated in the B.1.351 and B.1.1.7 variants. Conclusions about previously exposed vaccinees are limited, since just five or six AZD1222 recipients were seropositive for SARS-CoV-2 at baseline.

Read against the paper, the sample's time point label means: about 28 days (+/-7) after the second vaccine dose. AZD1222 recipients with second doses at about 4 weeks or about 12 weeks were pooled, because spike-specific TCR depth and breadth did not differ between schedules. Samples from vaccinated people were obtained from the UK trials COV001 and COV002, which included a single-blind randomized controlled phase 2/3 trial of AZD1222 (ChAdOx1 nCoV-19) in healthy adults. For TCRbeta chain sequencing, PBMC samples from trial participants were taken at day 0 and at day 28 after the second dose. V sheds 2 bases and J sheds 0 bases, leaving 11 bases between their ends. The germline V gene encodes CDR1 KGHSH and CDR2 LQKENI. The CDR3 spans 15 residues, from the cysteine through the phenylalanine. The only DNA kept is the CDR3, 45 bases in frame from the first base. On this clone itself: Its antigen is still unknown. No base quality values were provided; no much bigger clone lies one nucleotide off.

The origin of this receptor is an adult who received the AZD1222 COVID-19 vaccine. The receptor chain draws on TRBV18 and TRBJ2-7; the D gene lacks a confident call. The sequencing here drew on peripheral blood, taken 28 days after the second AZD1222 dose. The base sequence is TGTGCCAGCTCACCATCAGCCGTCAGCTCCTACGAGCAGTACTTC. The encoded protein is CASSPSAVSSYEQYF.